The entry below gives a single T cell receptor beta chain sequence along with its context. Its cognate antigen is unknown. This specimen comes from a study of CD8 T cells in ankylosing spondylitis. General observations from the study: A motif in TCR beta, a set of under ten highly homologous variants, appeared characteristic of ankylosing spondylitis blood. Researchers reportedly found disease-linked clones significantly enriched in matched ankylosing spondylitis synovial fluid. Disease-linked clones, CD8+, were relatively rare in peripheral blood.

Via MiXCR, TCRdb re-called the 5' RACE reads, giving one row per CDR3 protein. This sample yields about 840,000 distinct CDR3 sequences, of which about an eighth are seen a single time; about 0.49% belongs to the top ten. The V gene's germline CDR1 is MNHEY and CDR2 SVGAGI. V lost 3 bases and J lost 0; bases outside the gene matches: 5. The CDR3 extends over 16 amino acids. The rearrangement links TRBV6-5 to TRBJ1-5, with 7 bases that match TRBD1. The source material was blood, either unsorted or a sorted T cell fraction (not recorded which). The receptor's source is a male donor with ankylosing spondylitis. This CDR3 is CASSYLGTVSNQPQHF. CDR3 nucleotides: TGTGCCAGCAGTTATCTCGGGACAGTTAGCAATCAGCCCCAGCATTTT.